Below, 25 T cell receptor beta chains from the same sample are listed, as sequenced in a study of T cells in Graves' hyperthyroidism and ophthalmopathy. TCR beta CDR3 region amplification was performed from RNA transcripts. The HTBI set primed first-round TCR CDR3 RT-PCR. A single record per CDR3 protein comes from TCRdb applying MiXCR to the multiplex PCR reads. The top ten hold around a third of the sample, which has about 320,000 distinct CDR3 sequences, around a sixth seen once. Specimen: blood. All receptors derive from a man under 40 with Graves' hyperthyroidism.

This clonotype has a count of ten or more. The V and J genes are TRBV3-1 and TRBJ1-3; TRBD1 might be the D (5 bases). The CDR3 runs to 15 residues. Germline-derived CDR1 and CDR2 are LGHDT and YNNKEL (reference sequence). V lost 5 bases and J 0 bases, leaving 11 bases between the germline ends. This chain's CDR3 is CASSGRGSSGNTIYF. The CDR3 bases are TGTGCCAGCAGCGGGAGGGGCTCCTCTGGAAACACCATATATTTT.

This clonotype was counted at least ten times. The rearrangement uses TRBV6-4 and TRBJ2-2, with a weak D call TRBD2 (5 bases). The CDR3 consists of 13 residues. The germline V gene encodes CDR1 MRHNA and CDR2 SNTAGT. Between the trimmed V and J ends, which lost 0 bases and 9 bases, there was a span of 8 bases. The DNA of the CDR3 is TGTGCCAGCAGTGACTCGGAGGCGAGGGAGCTGTTTTTT. Protein product: CASSDSEARELFF.

This clonotype occurred a few times. This chain connects TRBV6-1 to TRBJ1-1, with D uncertain. This CDR3 contains 14 residues. V lost 7 bases to trimming and J lost 3 bases, with 15 bases between them. Germline loops: CDR1 MNHNS, CDR2 SASEGT. The CDR3 DNA reads as TGTGCCAGCACTGCTTCGGGAGGGTACACTGAAGCTTTCTTT. Its translation: CASTASGGYTEAFF.

V is TRBV18 and J is TRBJ2-1; TRBD1 aligns across 9 bases. The CDR3 contains 14 residues. With V trimmed by 6 bases and J by 7 bases, 7 bases remained unmatched. The germline CDR1 and CDR2 sequences are KGHSH and LQKENI. DNA for the CDR3: TGTGCCAGCTCCCGACTGGGACAGGGAAATGAGCAGTTCTTC. It is translated as CASSRLGQGNEQFF.

In this sample, this clonotype turned up a few times. This rearrangement joins TRBV2 to TRBJ1-5; TRBD1 matches at 8 bases. The J segment lost 0 bases and the V segment lost 6 bases, leaving 4 bases of the junction unmatched. Germline loops: CDR1 SNHLY, CDR2 FYNNEI. The CDR3 runs 15 residues. CDR3 sequence reads: CASRDRVYSNQPQHF. The DNA of the CDR3 is TGTGCCAGCAGGGACAGGGTCTATAGCAATCAGCCCCAGCATTTT.

This chain joins TRBV10-3 and TRBJ2-3; D gene ambiguous. Deletions cut 4 bases from V and 4 bases from J, with 12 bases between. The CDR3 has 14 amino acids. Looked up from germline, CDR1 is ENHRY and CDR2 is SYGVKD. Here the CDR3 reads CAISATRDSDTQYF. As DNA, the CDR3 is TGTGCCATCAGTGCTACCCGCGATTCAGATACGCAGTATTTT.

This clonotype occurred once. A junction boundary mismatches the germline segment, possibly from a read error. The CDR3 loop reads CASSTGAGGGNERFF. The CDR3 bases are TGTGCCAGTAGTACCGGAGCGGGAGGGGGGAATGAGCGGTTCTTC. V and J are TRBV19 and TRBJ2-1; 10 nucleotides match TRBD2. The length of the CDR3 is 15 residues. The germline gives CDR1 LNHDA, CDR2 SQIVND (reference sequence).

This clonotype was seen ten or more times. An end of the junction does not agree with germline; a read error may underlie this. The V gene is TRBV30, the J gene TRBJ2-2; perhaps TRBD2 as D (5 bases). There are 13 residues in the CDR3. Germline lookup yields CDR1 GTSNPN and CDR2 SVGIG (reference sequence). CDR3 in DNA: TGTGCCGGGAGAGGGCTAAACACCGGGGAGCTGTTTTTT. This sequence encodes CAGRGLNTGELFF.

This clonotype was seen ten or more times. This chain connects TRBV5-6 to TRBJ2-1; D not resolved. The length of the CDR3 is 13 residues. Germline assignment: CDR1 SGHDT and CDR2 YYEEEE. V gave up 2 bases and J gave up 7 bases, with 10 bases separating them. In nucleotides, the CDR3 is TGTGCCAGCAGCTTACTATTAAGGAATGAGCAGTTCTTC. This codes for CASSLLLRNEQFF.

This clonotype occurred many times. DNA for the CDR3: TGTGCCTGGAGCGGCATCGCGGGGCGTTCCTACAATGAGCAGTTCTTC. Its protein product is CAWSGIAGRSYNEQFF. This rearrangement joins TRBV30 to TRBJ2-1; weak D call: TRBD2 (6 bases). Germline CDR1 is GTSNPN and CDR2 is SVGIG (reference sequence). The CDR3 is made up of 16 amino acids. The V end was cut by 3 bases, the J end by 1 base, with 16 bases between.

The chain employs TRBV11-1 and TRBJ1-1; D perhaps matches TRBD1 (6 bases). CDR3 size: 14 residues. In germline, CDR1 is SGHAT, CDR2 FQDESV (reference sequence). Trimming left V 5 bases short and J 3 bases short, with 13 bases between. The CDR3 DNA reads TGTGCCAGCAGCCGACAGGCGAGGGACACTGAAGCTTTCTTT. Protein sequence: CASSRQARDTEAFF.

This chain uses TRBV5-1 with TRBJ2-3; 11 positions agree with TRBD2. V was pared by 6 bases and J by 4 bases, with 7 bases of the junction left unmatched. Germline V gene data show CDR1 as SGHRS and CDR2 as YFSETQ. The CDR3 totals 15 residues. The CDR3 sequence: CASTTTSGIADTQYF. The CDR3 nucleotides are TGCGCCAGCACGACGACTAGCGGGATCGCAGATACGCAGTATTTT. Together with reference TRBV5-1 and TRBJ2-3, the CDR3 gives the full variable domain: KAGVTQTPRYLIKTRGQQVTLSCSPISGHRSVSWYQQTPGQGLQFLFEYFSETQRNKGNFPGRFSGRQFSNSRSEMNVSTLELGDSALYLCASTTTSGIADTQYFGPGTRLTVL.

This clonotype was found many times. The chain couples TRBV5-6 to TRBJ1-5, with D perhaps matching TRBD1 (5 bases). The germline gives CDR1 SGHDT, CDR2 YYEEEE. This CDR3 has 14 amino acids. Trimming removed 4 bases at V and 5 bases at J, with 13 bases between. The CDR3 loop is CASSEGREYQPQHF. The CDR3 coding sequence is TGTGCCAGCAGCGAGGGACGGGAATATCAGCCCCAGCATTTT.

This clonotype was counted at least ten times. The chain joins TRBV20-1 to TRBJ1-2, with 8 bases aligning to TRBD1. Trimming took 4 bases from V and 7 from J; bases not matched to a gene: 8. This CDR3 comprises 13 residues. Germline-derived CDR1 and CDR2 are DFQATT and SNEGSKA (reference sequence). CDR3 residues: CSATTGVTSGYTF. CDR3 in DNA: TGCAGTGCTACGACAGGGGTGACTAGTGGCTACACCTTC.

This clonotype was recorded at least ten times. The V call is TRBV7-2, the J call TRBJ2-5; TRBD2 matches 11 bases. Germline CDR1 is SGHTA and CDR2 is FQGNSA. V lost 1 base and J lost 7; bases outside the gene matches: 11. The CDR3 covers 17 residues. The CDR3 DNA reads as TGTGCCAGCAGCTTAGAAGGGACTAGCGGAGCGGGGGGGACCCAGTACTTC. This translates into CASSLEGTSGAGGTQYF.

Many counts were recorded for this clonotype. The DNA for the CDR3 is TGTGCCAGCAGTCAAAGCGGGAGCCAGTTCTACGAGCAGTACTTC. It translates to CASSQSGSQFYEQYF. V gene TRBV27 combines with J gene TRBJ2-7, with 8 bases identical to TRBD2. Germline V gives CDR1 MNHEY, CDR2 SMNVEV (reference sequence). J was trimmed by 3 bases and V by 5 bases; bases with no gene match: 9. This CDR3 comprises 15 residues.

This clonotype was seen once. At one boundary the junction diverges from the germline segment, which might be a read error. The genes are TRBV13 and TRBJ1-5; no clear D gene. Germline values: CDR1 PRHDT, CDR2 FYEKMQ (reference sequence). This CDR3 region has 12 residues. In DNA, the CDR3 is TGTGCCAGCAGCTTAGAGAATCGGCCCCAGCATTTT. It is translated as CASSLENRPQHF.

V gene TRBV6-1 combines with J gene TRBJ2-2, with 11 bases lining up with TRBD2. Trimming removed 10 bases from V and 1 base from J; junction bases left unmatched: 8. This CDR3 spans 16 amino acids. The germline V gene has CDR1 MNHNS and CDR2 SASEGT. The chain's CDR3 is CATALGLAVNTGELFF. The CDR3 bases are TGTGCCACGGCCCTGGGACTAGCGGTGAACACCGGGGAGCTGTTTTTT.

This clonotype has a count of ten or more. This sequence joins TRBV30 and TRBJ2-2, with 10 nucleotides matching TRBD2. V dropped 3 bases and J dropped 7; count of bases not matched to a gene: 11. The CDR3 length is 16 residues. In germline, CDR1 is GTSNPN, CDR2 SVGIG (reference sequence). The CDR3 DNA reads TGTGCCTGGAGGTCGTTGAGCGGGAGGGCAGTCGGGGAGCTGTTTTTT. Protein product: CAWRSLSGRAVGELFF. The full variable domain, its missing parts supplied by reference TRBV30 and TRBJ2-2, is SQTIHQWPATLVQPVGSPLSLECTVEGTSNPNLYWYRQAAGRGLQLLFYSVGIGQISSEVPQNLSASRPQDRQFILSSKKLLLSDSGFYLCAWRSLSGRAVGELFFGEGSRLTVL.

On this clonotype: A much larger clone differs by one base, so this may be a read error. The chain uses TRBV30 and TRBJ1-3; D remains unclear. Germline loops: CDR1 GTSNPN, CDR2 SVGIG (reference sequence). The length of the CDR3 is 13 residues. CDR3 in DNA: TGTGCCTGGCGCCGGTTCTCTGGAAACACCACATATTTT. This translates into CAWRRFSGNTTYF.

This clonotype was picked up a small number of times. A much larger clone lies a single base off, so this may be a read error. The rearrangement joins TRBV7-2 to TRBJ2-5; 8 positions agree with TRBD2. Germline V gives CDR1 SGHTA, CDR2 FQGNSA. The CDR3 runs 15 residues. The CDR3: CASSLGAGEGEIQYF. The CDR3 DNA is TGTGCCAGCAGCTTAGGAGCGGGAGAGGGGGAGATCCAGTACTTC.

This clonotype has ten or more counts. The chain joins TRBV5-6 to TRBJ1-1; TRBD1 aligns across 8 bases. Losses at the gene ends were 5 bases for V and 1 base for J; bases not matched to a gene: 4. There are 14 residues in the CDR3. The germline CDR1 and CDR2 sequences are SGHDT and YYEEEE. CDR3 nucleotide sequence: TGTGCCAGCAGGGGGACAGGAGAGAACACTGAAGCTTTCTTT. It translates to CASRGTGENTEAFF.

There are a few counts of this clonotype. A read error may explain this, as a much larger clone is one base away. This chain joins TRBV27 and TRBJ2-3, with D perhaps TRBD1 (6 bases). The CDR3 has 17 residues. CDR1 is MNHEY and CDR2 is SMNVEV in the germline V gene (reference sequence). The V end was cut by 6 bases, the J end by 3 bases, with 22 bases between. The CDR3 sequence is CASSNLGTMGWTDTQYF. The CDR3, as DNA: TGTGCCAGCAGCAACCTCGGGACAATGGGGTGGACAGATACGCAGTATTTT.

This clonotype was detected ten times or more. The chain is built from TRBV29-1 and TRBJ2-1; maybe TRBD1 (6 bases). Trimming shortened V by 8 bases and J by 4 bases, and 9 bases separated the two germline ends. Germline V gene sequence: CDR1 SQVTM, CDR2 ANQGSEA. This CDR3 is 11 amino acids long. CDR3 residues: CSSDSYNEQFF. DNA of the CDR3: TGCAGCTCGGACAGTTACAATGAGCAGTTCTTC.

This clonotype was counted at least ten times. The genes are TRBV18 and TRBJ1-1; D remains unclear. Trimming took 1 base from V and 11 from J, leaving 20 bases between them. This CDR3 comprises 15 residues. Germline CDR1 is KGHSH and CDR2 is LQKENI. This CDR3 reads CASSPRAGSPPRAFF. The CDR3 DNA reads as TGTGCCAGCTCACCACGGGCGGGGTCACCTCCGCGGGCTTTCTTT.